These 24 T cell receptor beta chains share one sample of origin, sequenced in a study of human T cells and chemical hapten exposure. Noted time point: pre-sensitization, week 0. The treatment was: therapeutic diphenylcyclopropenone sensitization with weekly scalp DPC. Via MiXCR, TCRdb re-called the RACE reads, giving one row per CDR3 protein. Found here are 280,000 or so distinct CDR3 sequences, just under 8% of them singletons; the top ten hold roughly 1.2%. Sequencing was performed on whole blood, taken in connection with sensitization to the hapten diphenylcyclopropenone (DPC). These receptors came from a man aged 18 to 30 with alopecia areata. Some clones in this sample may be carry-over from other donors' samples.

The chain links TRBV12-3 or TRBV12-4 to TRBJ2-7; D may be TRBD1 (6 bases). The CDR3 loop spans 16 amino acids. V lost 2 bases and J 3 bases, leaving 17 bases between the germline ends. The CDR3 nucleotides are TGTGCCAGCAGTTTAACGGGCAGCGCAGGGGACTACGAGCAGTACGTC. This codes for CASSLTGSAGDYEQYV.

This clonotype showed up just a few times. V and J are TRBV7-8 and TRBJ2-3, with TRBD2 matching over 11 bases. V lost 1 base and J lost 4; bases outside the gene matches: 7. Germline V lookup: CDR1 SGHVS, CDR2 FQNEAQ. This CDR3 comprises 17 residues. The CDR3 region has the DNA TGTGCCAGCAGCTTAGTCGGGCTAGCGGGGGGCGCAGATACGCAGTATTTT. Translating it yields CASSLVGLAGGADTQYF. The full variable domain, completed using reference TRBV7-8 and TRBJ2-3, is GAGVSQSPRYKVAKRGQDVALRCDPISGHVSLFWYQQALGQGPEFLTYFQNEAQLDKSGLPSDRFFAERPEGSVSTLKIQRTQQEDSAVYLCASSLVGLAGGADTQYFGPGTRLTVL.

About this clonotype itself: The junction and the germline gene differ at one end; a read error may be behind it. J is TRBJ1-2 and V is TRBV2; D is ambiguous. This CDR3 has 14 amino acids. Germline CDR1 and CDR2: SNHLY and FYNNEI. The CDR3 sequence is CANSEVAEFYGYTF. CDR3 coding DNA: TGTGCCAACAGTGAAGTTGCAGAGTTCTATGGCTACACCTTC.

A few counts support this clonotype. V usage is TRBV24-1 and J usage is TRBJ1-2; maybe TRBD1 (5 bases). This CDR3 comprises 13 residues. The V gene lost 1 base and the J gene lost 5 bases, with 7 bases spanning the gap. Per germline, CDR1 KGHDR and CDR2 SFDVKD. CDR3 region: CATSDFTGYGYTF. CDR3 coding DNA: TGTGCCACCAGTGATTTCACAGGTTATGGCTACACCTTC.

This clonotype was counted many times. The gene calls are TRBV12-3 or TRBV12-4 and TRBJ2-3, with TRBD2 as a possible D gene (6 bases). The CDR3 consists of 13 residues. Deletions cut 2 bases from V and 6 bases from J, with 9 bases between. CDR3 nucleotide sequence: TGTGCCAGCAGTTTAACTAGCTCGGATACGCAGTATTTT. This sequence encodes CASSLTSSDTQYF.

The chain recombines TRBV7-2 with TRBJ2-3; 11 bases are shared with TRBD2. V lost 5 bases to trimming and J lost 4 bases; unmatched junction nucleotides: 2. The CDR3 loop spans 14 amino acids. CDR1 is SGHTA and CDR2 is FQGNSA in the germline V gene. The CDR3 loop is CASSRLAGPDTQYF. For the CDR3, the DNA is TGTGCCAGCAGCCGACTAGCGGGACCAGATACGCAGTATTTT.

The V gene is TRBV24-1, the J gene TRBJ2-1; no clear D gene. V lost 4 bases and J 10 bases, leaving 7 bases between the germline ends. Germline CDR1 is KGHDR and CDR2 is SFDVKD. This CDR3 is built from 11 residues. In DNA, the CDR3 is TGTGCCACCAGTGAGAATAAAGAGCAGTTCTTC. Amino acids: CATSENKEQFF.

This clonotype showed up many times. The gene calls are TRBV3-1 and TRBJ1-2, with TRBD1 identical over 11 bases. There are 15 residues in the CDR3. The trim removed 2 bases at V and 8 bases at J, leaving 7 bases unmatched. Germline CDR1 is LGHDT and CDR2 is YNNKEL (reference sequence). The CDR3 spells CASSQTGTGGFGYTF. CDR3 DNA sequence: TGTGCCAGCAGCCAAACGGGGACAGGGGGATTCGGCTACACCTTC.

The rearrangement joins TRBV12-3 or TRBV12-4 to TRBJ1-1; a possible D gene is TRBD1 (5 bases). V was shortened by 5 bases and J by 5 bases, with 18 bases between the two germline ends. The CDR3 consists of 15 residues. The CDR3 region has the DNA TGTGCCAGCAGTCCCATGGTAGGGGTTGAGACTGAAGCTTTCTTT. Translating it yields CASSPMVGVETEAFF.

To note about this clonotype: It may be a read error: a sequence one base away is much more abundant. The rearrangement links TRBV2 to TRBJ1-4; no clear D. This CDR3 has 17 residues. The germline CDR1 and CDR2 sequences are SNHLY and FYNNEI. In DNA form, the CDR3 reads TGTGCCAGCAGTTTCGGAACAGAGCTGACAACTAATGAAAAACCGTTTTTT. As protein: CASSFGTELTTNEKPFF.

The chain has TRBV7-9 and TRBJ1-1, with 7 nucleotides matching TRBD1. Germline-derived CDR1 and CDR2 are SEHNR and FQNEAQ (reference sequence). The J segment lost 8 bases and the V segment lost 5 bases, leaving 14 bases of the junction unmatched. This CDR3 spans 15 amino acids. This CDR3 reads CASSPRQGGVEEAFF. Here the CDR3 DNA reads TGTGCCAGCAGCCCGCGTCAGGGGGGAGTTGAGGAAGCTTTCTTT.

A remark on this clonotype: The junction and the germline gene differ at one end; a read error may be behind it. The rearrangement links TRBV4-3 to TRBJ2-1; D uncertain. The V gene's germline CDR1 is LGHNA and CDR2 YSLEER. The CDR3 runs 14 residues. The CDR3 region is CASSQVNSHNEQFF. The CDR3 coding sequence is TGCGCCAGCAGCCAAGTGAACTCCCACAATGAGCAGTTCTTC.

The chain has TRBV28 and TRBJ2-5, with D possibly being TRBD1 or TRBD2 (5 bases each). The germline gives CDR1 MDHEN, CDR2 SYDVKM. CDR3 length equals 14 residues. Trimming removed 5 bases at V and 4 bases at J, with 14 bases between. CDR3 in DNA: TGTGCCAGCAGTGGGGGTCCGGCACGAGAGACCCAGTACTTC. It yields the protein CASSGGPARETQYF. The full variable domain, in which reference TRBV28 and TRBJ2-5 provide the parts outside the CDR3, is DVKVTQSSRYLVKRTGEKVFLECVQDMDHENMFWYRQDPGLGLRLIYFSYDVKMKEKGDIPEGYSVSREKKERFSLILESASTNQTSMYLCASSGGPARETQYFGPGTRLLVL.

This clonotype was found a few times. The V gene is TRBV5-1, the J gene TRBJ2-7; TRBD1 or TRBD2 may be the D gene (6 bases each). Trimming removed 3 bases at V and 2 bases at J, with 15 bases between. Germline CDR1 is SGHRS and CDR2 is YFSETQ. This CDR3 comprises 15 residues. Here the CDR3 DNA reads TGCGCCAGCAGCTCTGGGGGGCCAGCCCCCTACGAGCAGTACTTC. Translating it yields CASSSGGPAPYEQYF.

This clonotype occurred a few times. The V gene is TRBV7-9, the J gene TRBJ1-1; D is ambiguous. Trimming shortened V by 5 bases and J by 4 bases, and 11 bases separated the two germline ends. This CDR3 has 13 residues. The germline CDR1 and CDR2 sequences are SEHNR and FQNEAQ (reference sequence). CDR3 residues: CASSPGMGTEAFF. The CDR3 nucleotides are TGTGCCAGCAGCCCGGGAATGGGCACTGAAGCTTTCTTT. The complete variable domain, with remaining parts taken from reference TRBV7-9 and TRBJ1-1, reads DTGVSQNPRHKITKRGQNVTFRCDPISEHNRLYWYRQTLGQGPEFLTYFQNEAQLEKSRLLSDRFSAERPKGSFSTLEIQRTEQGDSAMYLCASSPGMGTEAFFGQGTRLTVV.

The CDR3 nucleotides read TGTGCCAGCAGCTGGGGGGCAGGAATCAACTATGGCTACACCTTC. Translation: CASSWGAGINYGYTF. This rearrangement joins TRBV7-9 to TRBJ1-2; TRBD1 might be the D (6 bases). CDR1 SEHNR and CDR2 FQNEAQ come from the germline V gene (reference sequence). Trimming stripped 4 bases from V and 2 bases from J, with 14 bases between. The CDR3 length is 15 residues. Variable domain in full (rest from reference TRBV7-9 and TRBJ1-2): DTGVSQNPRHKITKRGQNVTFRCDPISEHNRLYWYRQTLGQGPEFLTYFQNEAQLEKSRLLSDRFSAERPKGSFSTLEIQRTEQGDSAMYLCASSWGAGINYGYTFGSGTRLTVV.

This clonotype has at least ten counts. The chain has TRBV6-4 and TRBJ1-1; possibly TRBD1 for D (5 bases). The CDR3 has 14 residues. Germline CDR1 and CDR2: MRHNA and SNTAGT. Between the trimmed V and J ends, which lost 3 bases and 4 bases, there was a span of 12 bases. Here the CDR3 DNA reads TGTGCCAGCAGTGAGAATGGGGCTGGCACTGAAGCTTTCTTT. Protein product: CASSENGAGTEAFF.

The table lists this clonotype with a few counts. V and J are TRBV3-1 and TRBJ2-1; no firm D call. CDR3 length: 13 residues. From germline, CDR1 is LGHDT and CDR2 YNNKEL (reference sequence). V was trimmed by 3 bases and J by 3 bases, leaving 6 bases between them. Here the CDR3 reads CASSQDHYNEQFF. The CDR3 DNA follows: TGTGCCAGCAGCCAGGACCACTACAATGAGCAGTTCTTC.

This clonotype occurred a few times. The chain is built from TRBV7-8 and TRBJ2-2; TRBD1 might be the D (5 bases). Germline CDR1 and CDR2: SGHVS and FQNEAQ. The length of the CDR3 is 18 residues. Deletions cut 5 bases from V and 1 base from J, with 20 bases between. CDR3: CASSLPTRQLLNTGELFF. CDR3 sequence (DNA): TGTGCCAGCAGCCTCCCGACGAGACAGCTTTTGAACACCGGGGAGCTGTTTTTT.

This clonotype was seen many times. The chain has TRBV5-1 and TRBJ2-7; weak D call: TRBD2 (5 bases). This CDR3 spans 14 amino acids. V dropped 5 bases and J dropped 0 bases, with 12 bases sitting between them. From germline, CDR1 is SGHRS and CDR2 YFSETQ. The CDR3 loop reads CASREDYHSYEQYV. The CDR3 DNA sequence: TGCGCCAGCAGGGAAGACTACCACTCCTACGAGCAGTACGTC.

This chain connects TRBV20-1 to TRBJ2-7, with 7 bases aligning to TRBD1. CDR3 length equals 13 residues. Germline V gives CDR1 DFQATT, CDR2 SNEGSKA (reference sequence). The ends lost 8 bases at V and 8 bases at J; junction bases unmatched: 15. CDR3 sequence reads: CSYKTGFSGKQYF. The CDR3 DNA follows: TGCAGTTACAAGACAGGGTTCTCAGGGAAGCAGTACTTC.

This clonotype was seen a few times. Here the CDR3 reads CASSALRTAEAFF. The CDR3 nucleotides read TGTGCCAGCAGCGCCCTTCGGACCGCTGAAGCTTTCTTT. V usage is TRBV9 and J usage is TRBJ1-1; D unclear. The CDR3 is 13 amino acids. CDR1 and CDR2 from the germline V gene are SGDLS and YYNGEE. With 3 bases removed from V and 6 bases from J, the gap between germline ends came to 12 bases.

The table lists this clonotype with a few counts. The chain is built from TRBV3-1 and TRBJ2-2, with 7 positions matching TRBD1. Germline V gene data show CDR1 as LGHDT and CDR2 as YNNKEL (reference sequence). V shed 1 base, J shed 5 bases, and the junction held 7 bases outside the gene matches. This CDR3 is 16 amino acids long. CDR3 sequence (DNA): TGTGCCAGCAGCCAAGTTACAGGGGCTAGGACCGGGGAGCTGTTTTTT. Protein product: CASSQVTGARTGELFF.

This clonotype was counted at least ten times. The rearrangement joins TRBV27 to TRBJ2-1, with no clear D. CDR1 and CDR2 from the germline V gene are MNHEY and SMNVEV (reference sequence). V lost 0 bases, J lost 9 bases, and 3 bases lay in between. CDR3 length: 11 residues. The CDR3 DNA reads TGTGCCAGCAGTTTATCCAGTGAGCAGTTCTTC. Its translation is CASSLSSEQFF.